Reported below is one TCR beta chain. This specimen comes from a study of blood T cell repertoires in COVID-19. Overall study: T cells, B-cell-depleted T cells, or PBMCs provided the cDNA or gDNA that served as material.

Germline-derived CDR1 and CDR2 are SGHTS and YDEGEE. This CDR3 is 15 amino acids long. The ends lost 4 bases at V and 4 bases at J; junction bases unmatched: 8. Libraries were prepared by immunoSEQ multiplex PCR; TCRdb keeps only in-frame clonotypes and omits some of them. Among 190,000 or so clones, around 87% were seen once, and the ten largest hold 2.5% to 3%. Sequenced: peripheral blood. The chain employs TRBV5-8 and TRBJ1-5; TRBD1 matches 7 bases. This TCR derives from a man aged 40-50 years with active or convalescent COVID-19. This CDR3 is CASSVIQGINQPQHF. CDR3 nucleotides: TGTGCCAGCAGCGTCATACAGGGGATAAATCAGCCCCAGCATTTT.